This TCR beta chain was sequenced in a study of Ad26.COV2.S vaccination and SARS-CoV-2 variants. Study in general: Doses of Ad26.COV2.S were injected into muscle once or twice, 56 days apart.

This sample's treatment: some 20 received Ad26.COV2.S at low or high dose, single or two shots; roughly five received placebo; per-sample allocation not given. On day 63 after the first injection, vaccine and placebo recipients gave samples. Study-wide results and limits: Non-spike TCR breadth did not differ much between vaccine and placebo recipients.

Turning to this clone: Its antigen is as yet unknown.

Sequencing was performed with immunoSEQ multiplex PCR; in TCRdb, only in-frame clones are kept and a portion is missing. The table includes about 260,000 clones, about 83% detected once. The germline gives CDR1 MNHNY, CDR2 SVGAGI (reference sequence). The CDR3 spans 16 residues. Trimming took 4 bases from V and 8 from J; bases not matched to a gene: 11. This receptor was identified in a person between 18 and 59 years old who received the Ad26.COV2.S COVID-19 vaccine or a placebo. The sequenced sample was peripheral blood, obtained in a trial of Ad26.COV2.S vaccine versus placebo. The chain recombines TRBV6-6 with TRBJ2-1; 10 bases are a match to TRBD1. The CDR3 DNA reads TGTGCCAGCAGTTCTGATGGCGGGACAGGGGTCCATGAGCAGTTCTTC. It translates to CASSSDGGTGVHEQFF.